The rows below give T cell receptor beta chains drawn from one sample of a study of cytomegalovirus exposure and HLA in healthy donors. The data were produced by immunoSEQ multiplex PCR, yet TCRdb's version contains in-frame clones alone and is incomplete. The repertoire holds 71,000 or so clones, with about 94% as singletons. The sample comprised PBMCs. The receptors originated from a woman aged 18-35 years in good health and CMV-seronegative. Both conserved end residues are part of each CDR3. D genes are given only for firm matches. Expanded clones are given a class, and other clones once, few, many or no size at all.

D gene	V gene	clone size	J gene	CDR3 DNA	CDR3 protein
NA	TRBV19	NA	TRBJ1-5	TGTGCCAGTAGTATAGCAGGTAGAGAACAGCCCCAGCATTTT	CASSIAGREQPQHF
TRBD2	TRBV27	NA	TRBJ2-7	TGTGCCAGCAGTCCCACGACTAGCGGGAGACCCTACTACGAGCAGTACTTC	CASSPTTSGRPYYEQYF
NA	TRBV7-3	medium-sized	TRBJ1-1	TGTGCCAGCAGCCTCGTGGGGGGGCTGGAGACTGAAGCTTTCTTT	CASSLVGGLETEAFF
TRBD1	TRBV27	NA	TRBJ1-1	TGTGCCAGCAGTTCCTTCAGGGGGTCAGCTTTCTTT	CASSSFRGSAFF
TRBD2	TRBV7-9	NA	TRBJ2-1	TGTGCCAGCAAAAAACTAGCGGGGTACAATGAGCAGTTCTTC	CASKKLAGYNEQFF
NA	TRBV14	NA	TRBJ2-4	TGTGCCAGCAGCCCGGACTACCCTGGGGACATTCAGTACTTC	CASSPDYPGDIQYF
NA	TRBV10-1	NA	TRBJ2-1	TGCGCCAGCAGTGAGGCTACTTCCTACAATGAGCAGTTCTTC	CASSEATSYNEQFF
NA	TRBV7-9	once	TRBJ1-1	TGTGCCAGCAGCCGTCGTTCGGACACTGAAGCTTTCTTT	CASSRRSDTEAFF
NA	TRBV7-8	NA	TRBJ2-7	TGTGCCAGCAGCCCGACTCGTCTGGTATCCTACGAGCAGTACTTC	CASSPTRLVSYEQYF
TRBD2	TRBV7-2	NA	TRBJ2-5	TGTGCCAGCAGCTGGGGAGGGCGCAGAGAGACCCAGTACTTC	CASSWGGRRETQYF
NA	TRBV7-9	NA	TRBJ1-3	TGTGCCAGCAGCCATCCGGGGGGCTCTGGAAACACCATATATTTT	CASSHPGGSGNTIYF
NA	TRBV9	once	TRBJ2-3	TGTGCCAGCAGCGTAGCTCCTACAGGGGGGGGTTTCGCAGATACGCAGTATTTT	CASSVAPTGGGFADTQYF
TRBD2	TRBV29-1	NA	TRBJ2-7	TGCAGCGTTGAATACGGGACTAGCGGTACCTACGAGCAGTACTTC	CSVEYGTSGTYEQYF
NA	TRBV5-1	NA	TRBJ2-3	TGCGCCAGCAGCGGAGGACTACCCACAGATACGCAGTATTTT	CASSGGLPTDTQYF
TRBD1	TRBV7-9	NA	TRBJ2-7	TGTGCCAGCAGCTTAGCCACAGGGGTCGAGCAGTACTTC	CASSLATGVEQYF
TRBD2	TRBV4-2	NA	TRBJ2-5	TGTGCCAGCAGCCAAGGGGGTGGGGCTAGCGGGTACCAAGAGACCCAGTACTTC	CASSQGGGASGYQETQYF
NA	TRBV2	NA	TRBJ2-7	TGTGCCAGCAGTGACAGGGTCTACGAGCAGTACTTC	CASSDRVYEQYF
TRBD1	TRBV7-9	NA	TRBJ1-2	TGTGCCAGCAGCTTATCCGCAGGGGGAAACTATGGCTACACCTTC	CASSLSAGGNYGYTF
TRBD1	TRBV7-9	NA	TRBJ1-1	TGTGCCAGCAGCCCCGCAGACAGGGGGCTTTTTGAAGCTTTCTTT	CASSPADRGLFEAFF
NA	TRBV6-1	NA	TRBJ1-1	TGTGCCAGCAAGCAGGGCCCTCTCAACACTGAAGCTTTCTTT	CASKQGPLNTEAFF
TRBD1	TRBV27	NA	TRBJ1-3	TGTGCCAGCAGTTTACGGGGGGGACAGAGCTCTGGAAACACCATATATTTT	CASSLRGGQSSGNTIYF
NA	TRBV29-1	NA	TRBJ1-4	TGCAGCGTTTGGACAGCAACAACTAATGAAAAACTGTTTTTT	CSVWTATTNEKLFF
TRBD2	TRBV2	NA	TRBJ2-5	TGTGCCAGCAAGGCGGGAGGGGTCCAAGAGACCCAGTACTTC	CASKAGGVQETQYF
NA	TRBV19	NA	TRBJ2-7	TGTGCCAGTAGTATGTTCAGTGACAGCCTCTCCTACGAGCAGTACTTC	CASSMFSDSLSYEQYF
NA	TRBV30	NA	TRBJ1-5	TGTGCCTGGAGTGCCCGGACAAGCAATCAGCCCCAGCATTTT	CAWSARTSNQPQHF
NA	TRBV7-2	NA	TRBJ2-7	TGTGCCAGCACCCCCGGGACTGGATCCTACGAGCAGTACTTC	CASTPGTGSYEQYF
NA	TRBV30	NA	TRBJ2-1	TGTGCCTGGAGTGTACACGGGAGTTACAATGAGCAGTTCTTC	CAWSVHGSYNEQFF
NA	TRBV6-6	NA	TRBJ1-5	TGTGCCAGCAGTTACACAGGAGATAGCAATCAGCCCCAGCATTTT	CASSYTGDSNQPQHF
NA	TRBV28	NA	TRBJ2-7	TGTGCCAGCAGTTCATCCGGGATCCCATCCTACGAGCAGTACTTC	CASSSSGIPSYEQYF
NA	TRBV5-6	once	TRBJ1-6	TGTGCCAGCAGCTCAGCCGGGACACGGGATTCACCCCTCCACTTT	CASSSAGTRDSPLHF